The 32 T cell receptor beta chains below all came from one sample that was sequenced in a study of blood T cell repertoires in COVID-19. The data were produced by immunoSEQ multiplex PCR, yet TCRdb's version contains in-frame clones alone and is incomplete. The sample lists 99,000 or so clones; 90% to 95% were seen once. The sequencing sample was made of peripheral blood. The receptors here all came from a human donor in a cohort sampled during active COVID-19.

The gene calls are TRBV7-9 and TRBJ2-7; possible D gene TRBD2, 6 bases. CDR3 length: 15 amino acids. The V gene lost 1 base and the J gene lost 0 bases, with 10 bases spanning the gap. Germline V gives CDR1 SEHNR, CDR2 FQNEAQ (reference sequence). The CDR3 DNA follows: TGTGCCAGCAGCTTAGAGGTCGGGAGCTCCTACGAGCAGTACTTC. Protein sequence: CASSLEVGSSYEQYF.

About this clone: At one end, the junction sequence differs from germline, possibly due to a read error. This chain uses TRBV12-3 or TRBV12-4 with TRBJ2-1, with D tentatively TRBD1 (6 bases). The CDR3 totals 12 residues. CDR3 bases: TGTGCCAGCAGTTTACTCATTTCGGGGACAATCTTC. Its protein is CASSLLISGTIF.

CDR3 sequence (DNA): TGTGCCAGCAGTTTAAGGGCCCCCCGTGGACCGGGGGGCTACACCTTC. This codes for CASSLRAPRGPGGYTF. The chain has TRBV27 and TRBJ1-2; unclear D gene. The CDR3 loop spans 16 amino acids. The germline CDR1 and CDR2 sequences are MNHEY and SMNVEV (reference sequence). Trimming removed 2 bases from V and 8 bases from J, with 21 bases in between.

The chain employs TRBV7-3 and TRBJ2-2; 7 nucleotides match TRBD1. Germline loops: CDR1 SGHTA, CDR2 FQGTGA. J was trimmed by 2 bases and V by 3 bases; bases with no gene match: 9. CDR3 length: 17 residues. The CDR3 nucleotides read TGTGCCAGCAGCTTTTTAGGGGGCCAAATTAACACCGGGGAGCTGTTTTTT. Encoded protein: CASSFLGGQINTGELFF.

The CDR3 loop reads CASSLRTSGGENTGELFF. CDR3 nucleotides: TGTGCCAGCAGCTTAAGGACTAGCGGGGGGGAGAACACCGGGGAGCTGTTTTTT. The V and J genes are TRBV11-2 and TRBJ2-2; TRBD2 agrees at 15 bases. Germline lookup yields CDR1 SGHAT and CDR2 FQNNGV. After removal of 2 bases from V and 1 base from J, the junction contained 2 bases not matched to a gene. The CDR3 has 18 amino acids.

V usage is TRBV6-5 and J usage is TRBJ1-4, with D perhaps TRBD1 (6 bases). CDR3 size: 16 residues. From germline, CDR1 is MNHEY and CDR2 SVGAGI. V shed 3 bases and J shed 0 bases, with 11 bases lying between them. CDR3 sequence: CASSYGGGATNEKLFF. The CDR3 DNA reads TGTGCCAGCAGTTATGGGGGCGGTGCAACTAATGAAAAACTGTTTTTT.

This CDR3 is CASAHLEDSLYEQYF. The CDR3 nucleotides are TGTGCCAGCGCCCATTTAGAGGACAGCCTCTACGAGCAGTACTTC. The chain combines TRBV28 with TRBJ2-7; D might be TRBD1 (6 bases). The CDR3 consists of 15 residues. CDR1 MDHEN and CDR2 SYDVKM come from the germline V gene. V lost 8 bases, J lost 3 bases, and 20 bases lay in between.

This CDR3 is CASSQPGQGLHEQFF. The CDR3 DNA follows: TGCGCCAGCAGCCAACCGGGACAGGGGTTGCATGAGCAGTTCTTC. The chain employs TRBV4-3 and TRBJ2-1, with 10 bases identical to TRBD1. The CDR3 extends over 15 amino acids. Losses at the gene ends were 2 bases for V and 8 bases for J; bases not matched to a gene: 6. The germline CDR1 and CDR2 sequences are LGHNA and YSLEER.

On this clone itself: The germline gene is not matched at one end of the junction; a read error may be the cause. V is TRBV11-1 and J is TRBJ2-5; D is ambiguous. The CDR3 is made up of 13 amino acids. Germline V gene sequence: CDR1 SGHAT, CDR2 FQDESV (reference sequence). This CDR3 reads CASSFGHQGTQYF. The CDR3 nucleotides are TGTGCCAGCAGCTTTGGGCATCAAGGGACCCAGTACTTC.

The chain recombines TRBV27 with TRBJ2-4; D may be TRBD1 (6 bases). CDR1 is MNHEY and CDR2 is SMNVEV in the germline V gene (reference sequence). V was clipped by 0 bases and J by 4 bases, with 13 bases between them. There are 16 residues in the CDR3. CDR3 nucleotide sequence: TGTGCCAGCAGTTTATCTTACAGGGTGGCGAAAAACATTCAGTACTTC. It yields the protein CASSLSYRVAKNIQYF.

The chain links TRBV15 to TRBJ2-7; D is perhaps TRBD1 (6 bases). Germline V CDR1 and CDR2: LNHNV, YYDKDF (reference sequence). This CDR3 contains 15 residues. V was clipped by 1 base and J by 2 bases, with 12 bases between them. CDR3 sequence reads: CATSRARDRTYEQYF. The DNA for the CDR3 is TGTGCCACCAGCAGAGCTCGCGACAGGACCTACGAGCAGTACTTC.

CDR3 nucleotide sequence: TGTGCCAGCAGCCAAGGACAGCTATATATGGGCTACACCTTC. The encoded protein is CASSQGQLYMGYTF. The chain employs TRBV3-1 (or the pseudogene TRBV3-2) and TRBJ1-2; tentative D call: TRBD1 (5 bases). Trimming shortened V by 1 base and J by 8 bases, and 14 bases separated the two germline ends. The CDR3 is 14 residues long. Germline V gives CDR1 LGHDT, CDR2 YNNKEL (reference sequence).

V gene TRBV11-3 combines with J gene TRBJ2-1; 11 bases align to TRBD2. Trimming cost V 5 bases and J 8 bases; bases outside gene matches: 8. Looked up from germline, CDR1 is SGHNT and CDR2 is YENEEA. The length of the CDR3 is 15 residues. The CDR3 sequence is CASSPASGGRDEQFF. CDR3 coding DNA: TGTGCCAGCAGCCCGGCTAGCGGGGGGAGGGATGAGCAGTTCTTC.

The rearrangement joins TRBV2 to TRBJ2-7; tentatively, D is TRBD2 (6 bases). Trimming shortened V by 10 bases and J by 0 bases, and 10 bases separated the two germline ends. CDR1 SNHLY and CDR2 FYNNEI come from the germline V gene. This CDR3 spans 12 amino acids. For the CDR3, the DNA is TGTGCCACCACCGGGGGCTCCTACGAGCAGTACTTC. Its protein product is CATTGGSYEQYF.

The V call is TRBV7-8, the J call TRBJ2-1, with 11 positions matching TRBD2. This CDR3 comprises 15 residues. Per germline, CDR1 SGHVS and CDR2 FQNEAQ. V shed 1 base, J shed 15 bases, and the junction held 11 bases outside the gene matches. This CDR3 is CASSLEVAGGPWLFF. The CDR3 region has the DNA TGTGCCAGCAGCTTAGAGGTAGCGGGAGGGCCTTGGCTGTTCTTC.

The chain combines TRBV5-1 with TRBJ1-1, with TRBD1 matching 7 bases. CDR3 length: 13 amino acids. Germline V CDR1 and CDR2: SGHRS, YFSETQ. J gave up 5 bases and V 4 bases, and 5 bases lay outside the gene matches. CDR3 in DNA: TGCGCCAGCAGCGCCACAGGGGAGACTGAAGCTTTCTTT. This translates into CASSATGETEAFF.

The chain carries TRBV4-1 and TRBJ2-7; D perhaps matches TRBD2 (5 bases). Germline values: CDR1 MGHRA, CDR2 YSYEKL. Between the trimmed V and J ends, which lost 4 bases and 6 bases, there was a span of 13 bases. CDR3 length equals 13 residues. CDR3 sequence: CASSPSLRGEQYF. As DNA, the CDR3 is TGCGCCAGCAGCCCTAGCTTAAGAGGCGAGCAGTACTTC.

This clone was recorded once. The chain is built from TRBV6-4 and TRBJ1-1; D possibly corresponds to TRBD1 (6 bases). The germline V gene encodes CDR1 MRHNA and CDR2 SNTAGT. The CDR3 extends over 13 amino acids. Trimming removed 0 bases from V and 8 bases from J, with 10 bases in between. CDR3 nucleotide sequence: TGTGCCAGCAGTGACTCGTTCGGGACAGAAGCTTTCTTT. Its translation: CASSDSFGTEAFF.

The V call is TRBV6-5, the J call TRBJ1-1; TRBD1 matches 7 bases. From germline, CDR1 is MNHEY and CDR2 SVGAGI. The CDR3 loop spans 15 amino acids. V dropped 2 bases and J dropped 4; count of bases not matched to a gene: 7. The CDR3 loop is CASSYLRAGGTEAFF. DNA of the CDR3: TGTGCCAGCAGTTACCTTCGGGCAGGGGGCACTGAAGCTTTCTTT.

V usage is TRBV5-1 and J usage is TRBJ2-3; 10 bases fit TRBD1. The germline gives CDR1 SGHRS, CDR2 YFSETQ. This CDR3 has 16 residues. The V and J ends lost 5 bases and 2 bases, in that order; junction bases with no gene match: 8. The CDR3 sequence is CASSLTGTGVTDTQYF. The CDR3 DNA reads TGCGCCAGCAGTCTAACTGGGACAGGGGTCACAGATACGCAGTATTTT. Full variable domain (remainder filled in from reference TRBV5-1 and TRBJ2-3): KAGVTQTPRYLIKTRGQQVTLSCSPISGHRSVSWYQQTPGQGLQFLFEYFSETQRNKGNFPGRFSGRQFSNSRSEMNVSTLELGDSALYLCASSLTGTGVTDTQYFGPGTRLTVL.

The rearrangement joins TRBV14 to TRBJ2-3, with TRBD2 matching 9 bases. Trimming removed 4 bases from V and 3 bases from J; junction bases left unmatched: 11. Looked up from germline, CDR1 is SGHDN and CDR2 is FVKESK. CDR3 length: 17 residues. CDR3 nucleotide sequence: TGTGCCAGCAGCCCGCTTGAAGCGGGGGGCATGACAGATACGCAGTATTTT. Encoded protein: CASSPLEAGGMTDTQYF.

This clone came up once. This chain uses TRBV6-5 with TRBJ2-2, with TRBD1 matching over 7 bases. Trimming cost V 6 bases and J 9 bases; bases outside gene matches: 10. The CDR3 extends over 14 amino acids. Germline V gene lookup returns CDR1 MNHEY and CDR2 SVGAGI. CDR3 DNA: TGTGCCAGCAGGCAGAGGACAGGAGGAAGGGAGCTGTTTTTT. Residues: CASRQRTGGRELFF.

The rearrangement joins TRBV2 to TRBJ2-6; the match to TRBD1 covers 8 bases. The CDR3 consists of 14 residues. The V gene end was trimmed by 10 bases and the J gene end by 0 bases; junction bases not matched to a gene: 2. From germline, CDR1 is SNHLY and CDR2 FYNNEI. In DNA, the CDR3 is TGTGCCACAACAGGGGGCTCTGGGGCCAACGTCCTGACTTTC. It translates to CATTGGSGANVLTF.

J is TRBJ2-7 and V is TRBV5-1; the D gene is possibly TRBD1 (6 bases). Trimming removed 1 base from V and 4 bases from J, with 12 bases in between. The CDR3 is 14 residues long. The germline CDR1 and CDR2 sequences are SGHRS and YFSETQ. This CDR3 is CASSLSWGLYEQYF. The CDR3 region has the DNA TGCGCCAGCAGCTTGTCCTGGGGGCTTTACGAGCAGTACTTC. Variable domain in full (rest from reference TRBV5-1 and TRBJ2-7): KAGVTQTPRYLIKTRGQQVTLSCSPISGHRSVSWYQQTPGQGLQFLFEYFSETQRNKGNFPGRFSGRQFSNSRSEMNVSTLELGDSALYLCASSLSWGLYEQYFGPGTRLTVT.

The chain combines TRBV28 with TRBJ2-1; 9 bases map to TRBD1. J lost 0 bases, V lost 5 bases, and 2 bases had no gene match. This CDR3 region has 15 residues. Germline V gives CDR1 MDHEN, CDR2 SYDVKM. The CDR3 reads CASSETGGSYNEQFF. The CDR3 coding sequence is TGTGCCAGCAGTGAGACAGGGGGCTCCTACAATGAGCAGTTCTTC.

The V and J genes are TRBV28 and TRBJ2-3; 9 nucleotides align to TRBD2. Germline V gene sequence: CDR1 MDHEN, CDR2 SYDVKM. This CDR3 is 15 amino acids long. The ends lost 8 bases at V and 3 bases at J; junction bases unmatched: 9. The CDR3 DNA reads TGTGCCAGCCGGGCGGGGGGGGGCAGGACAGATACGCAGTATTTT. It translates to CASRAGGGRTDTQYF. The complete variable domain, with remaining parts taken from reference TRBV28 and TRBJ2-3, reads DVKVTQSSRYLVKRTGEKVFLECVQDMDHENMFWYRQDPGLGLRLIYFSYDVKMKEKGDIPEGYSVSREKKERFSLILESASTNQTSMYLCASRAGGGRTDTQYFGPGTRLTVL.

The chain links TRBV18 to TRBJ1-1; D is possibly TRBD1 (5 bases). With 5 bases removed from V and 7 bases from J, the gap between germline ends came to 14 bases. CDR3 length equals 13 residues. Germline V gene sequence: CDR1 KGHSH, CDR2 LQKENI. In DNA, the CDR3 is TGTGCCAGCTCATCAATTAAGACAGATGAAGCTTTCTTT. Translation: CASSSIKTDEAFF.

V and J are TRBV5-6 and TRBJ1-2, with a possible D match to TRBD1 (6 bases). From germline, CDR1 is SGHDT and CDR2 YYEEEE. There are 13 residues in the CDR3. V was cut by 2 bases and J by 4 bases, with 9 bases left in between. The CDR3 here is CASSLWTAYGYTF. Here the CDR3 DNA reads TGTGCCAGCAGCTTATGGACAGCCTATGGCTACACCTTC.

The chain uses TRBV30 and TRBJ1-3, with a weak D call TRBD1 (6 bases). CDR1 is GTSNPN, CDR2 SVGIG, per germline (reference sequence). The CDR3 spans 16 residues. The V end lost 3 bases, the J end lost 0 bases, and 15 bases lay between the germline ends. CDR3 in DNA: TGTGCCTGGAGGAAGTCACAGGGCAACTCTGGAAACACCATATATTTT. Amino acid sequence: CAWRKSQGNSGNTIYF.

The chain joins TRBV11-2 to TRBJ2-1; tentative D call: TRBD2 (7 bases). Germline V gives CDR1 SGHAT, CDR2 FQNNGV. The CDR3 length is 16 residues. Deletions cut 2 bases from V and 5 bases from J, with 16 bases between. The DNA for the CDR3 is TGTGCCAGCAGCTTAAAGGGGGGGACGTACAACAATGAGCAGTTCTTC. Protein sequence: CASSLKGGTYNNEQFF.

V gene TRBV7-9 combines with J gene TRBJ2-1, with TRBD2 as a possible D gene (5 bases). CDR1 is SEHNR and CDR2 is FQNEAQ in the germline V gene (reference sequence). V lost 0 bases and J 4 bases, leaving 13 bases between the germline ends. The CDR3 is 16 amino acids. CDR3 sequence (DNA): TGTGCCAGCAGCTTAGCGGGAAACGGGGTATACAATGAGCAGTTCTTC. Its protein product is CASSLAGNGVYNEQFF. The full variable domain, rest sourced from reference TRBV7-9 and TRBJ2-1, is DTGVSQNPRHKITKRGQNVTFRCDPISEHNRLYWYRQTLGQGPEFLTYFQNEAQLEKSRLLSDRFSAERPKGSFSTLEIQRTEQGDSAMYLCASSLAGNGVYNEQFFGPGTRLTVL.

V usage is TRBV4-2 and J usage is TRBJ1-1; no reliable D call. V lost 0 bases and J lost 2, with 13 bases in between. Germline-derived CDR1 and CDR2 are LGHNA and YNFKEQ. The CDR3 runs 16 residues. The CDR3 here is CASSQELARTNTEAFF. Here the CDR3 DNA reads TGTGCCAGCAGCCAAGAATTAGCACGGACTAACACTGAAGCTTTCTTT.